This T cell receptor (beta chain) is from a study of shared clonotypes between healthy human individuals. Study-wide results and caveats: A handful of donors showed sharing of about 4.8% of naive CD4 clonotypes.

Some clones are missing from TCRdb's copy, which holds only in-frame ones; the method was immunoSEQ multiplex PCR. This sample has over a million clones, with about 70% found just once. V was cut by 3 bases and J by 4 bases, with 10 bases left in between. Germline CDR1 is SGHTA and CDR2 is FQGNSA. The CDR3 spans 14 residues. Details on this clone: What it binds is not known. Other nucleotide sequences from this sample produce the same CDR3.

This TCR was sampled from a man between 18 and 35 years old in good health. Sequencing input: memory CD4+ T cells sorted from blood. Subset: CD45RA-negative fraction. V gene TRBV7-2 combines with J gene TRBJ1-3, with D maybe TRBD1 (6 bases). DNA for the CDR3: TGTGCCAGCAGCTTCCGGGGGCGCGGAAACACCATATATTTT. It codes for CASSFRGRGNTIYF.